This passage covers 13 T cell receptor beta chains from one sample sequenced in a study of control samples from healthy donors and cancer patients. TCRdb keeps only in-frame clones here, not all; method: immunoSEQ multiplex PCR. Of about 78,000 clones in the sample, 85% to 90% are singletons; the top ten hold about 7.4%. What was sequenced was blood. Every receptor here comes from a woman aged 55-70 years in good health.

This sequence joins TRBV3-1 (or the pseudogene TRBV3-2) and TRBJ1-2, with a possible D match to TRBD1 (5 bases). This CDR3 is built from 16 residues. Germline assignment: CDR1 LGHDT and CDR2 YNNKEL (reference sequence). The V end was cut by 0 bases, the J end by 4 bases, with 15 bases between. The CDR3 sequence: CASSQDSGRGVYGYTF. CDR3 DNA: TGTGCCAGCAGCCAAGATTCAGGCCGGGGCGTCTATGGCTACACCTTC.

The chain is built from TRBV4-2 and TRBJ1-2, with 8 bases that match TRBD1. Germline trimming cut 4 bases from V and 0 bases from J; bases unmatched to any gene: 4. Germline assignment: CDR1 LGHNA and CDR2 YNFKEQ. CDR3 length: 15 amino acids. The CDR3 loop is CASSPRTGTNYGYTF. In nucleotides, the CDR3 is TGTGCCAGCAGCCCTAGGACAGGGACTAACTATGGCTACACCTTC.

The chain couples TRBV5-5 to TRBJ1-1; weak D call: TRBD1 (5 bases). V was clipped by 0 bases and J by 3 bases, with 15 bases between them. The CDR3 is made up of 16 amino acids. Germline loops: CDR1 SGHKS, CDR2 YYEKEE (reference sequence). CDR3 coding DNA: TGTGCCAGCAGCTTGGATATAAGGGGCAGGGACACTGAAGCTTTCTTT. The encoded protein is CASSLDIRGRDTEAFF.

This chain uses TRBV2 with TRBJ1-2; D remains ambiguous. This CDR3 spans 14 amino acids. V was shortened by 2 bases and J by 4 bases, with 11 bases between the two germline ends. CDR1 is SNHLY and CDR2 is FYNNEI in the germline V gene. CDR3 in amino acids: CASSEYRSAYGYTF. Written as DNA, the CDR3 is TGTGCCAGCAGTGAATACCGGTCGGCCTATGGCTACACCTTC.

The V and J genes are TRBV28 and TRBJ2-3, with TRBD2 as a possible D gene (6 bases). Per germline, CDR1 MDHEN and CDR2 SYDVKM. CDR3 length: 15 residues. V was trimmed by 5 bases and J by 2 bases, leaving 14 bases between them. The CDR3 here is CASSLSGIDTDTQYF. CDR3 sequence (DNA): TGTGCCAGCAGTCTTAGCGGAATCGACACAGATACGCAGTATTTT.

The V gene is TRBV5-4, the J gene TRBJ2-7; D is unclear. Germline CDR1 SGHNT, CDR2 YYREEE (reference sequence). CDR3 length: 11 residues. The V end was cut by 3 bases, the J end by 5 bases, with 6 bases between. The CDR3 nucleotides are TGTGCCAGCAGCTATAGTGACGAGCAGTACTTC. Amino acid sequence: CASSYSDEQYF.

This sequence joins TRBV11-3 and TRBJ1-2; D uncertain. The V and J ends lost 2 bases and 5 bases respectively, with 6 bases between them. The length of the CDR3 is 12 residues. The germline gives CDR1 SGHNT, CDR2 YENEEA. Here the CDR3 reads CASSLQDYGYTF. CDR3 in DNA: TGTGCCAGCAGCTTACAGGATTATGGCTACACCTTC.

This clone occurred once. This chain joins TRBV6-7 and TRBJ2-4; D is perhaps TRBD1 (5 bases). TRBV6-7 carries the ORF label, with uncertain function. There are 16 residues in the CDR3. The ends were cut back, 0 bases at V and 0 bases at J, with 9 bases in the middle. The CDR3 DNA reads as TGTGCCAGCAGTTACTCGAAAGGGGTAGCCAAAAACATTCAGTACTTC. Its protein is CASSYSKGVAKNIQYF.

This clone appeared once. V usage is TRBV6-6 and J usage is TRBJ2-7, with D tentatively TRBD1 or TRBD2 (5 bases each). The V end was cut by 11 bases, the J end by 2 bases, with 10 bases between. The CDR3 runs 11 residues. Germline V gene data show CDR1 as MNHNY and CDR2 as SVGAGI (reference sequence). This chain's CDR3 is CAARGAYEQYF. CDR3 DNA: TGTGCCGCGAGGGGAGCCTACGAGCAGTACTTC.

The CDR3: CASSVRGLGNQPQHF. The CDR3 nucleotides are TGTGCCAGCAGTGTCCGGGGGCTGGGCAATCAGCCCCAGCATTTT. J is TRBJ1-5 and V is TRBV2, with D maybe TRBD1 (6 bases). This CDR3 comprises 15 residues. The ends were cut back, 4 bases at V and 2 bases at J, with 12 bases in the middle. CDR1 is SNHLY and CDR2 is FYNNEI in the germline V gene.

The CDR3 spells CASSPPTGELFF. Here the CDR3 DNA reads TGTGCCAGCTCACCACCTACCGGGGAGCTGTTTTTT. V is TRBV18 and J is TRBJ2-2; D unresolved. CDR1 and CDR2 (germline): KGHSH, LQKENI. V gave up 0 bases and J gave up 5 bases, with 1 base separating them. CDR3 length equals 12 residues. The whole variable domain, remainder taken from reference TRBV18 and TRBJ2-2, is NAGVMQNPRHLVRRRGQEARLRCSPMKGHSHVYWYRQLPEEGLKFMVYLQKENIIDESGMPKERFSAEFPKEGPSILRIQQVVRGDSAAYFCASSPPTGELFFGEGSRLTVL.

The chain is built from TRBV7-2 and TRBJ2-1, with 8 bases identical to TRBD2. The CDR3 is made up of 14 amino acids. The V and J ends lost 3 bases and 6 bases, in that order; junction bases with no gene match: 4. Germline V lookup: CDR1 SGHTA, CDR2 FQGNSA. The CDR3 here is CASSFGRGVNEQFF. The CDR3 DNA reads TGTGCCAGCAGCTTTGGGCGGGGGGTCAATGAGCAGTTCTTC.

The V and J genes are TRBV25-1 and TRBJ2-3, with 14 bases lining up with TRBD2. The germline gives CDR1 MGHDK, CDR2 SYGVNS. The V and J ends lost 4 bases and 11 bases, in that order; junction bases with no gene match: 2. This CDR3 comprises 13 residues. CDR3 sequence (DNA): TGTGCCAGCAGTGCCGGGACTAGCGGGAGGCAGTATTTT. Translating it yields CASSAGTSGRQYF.